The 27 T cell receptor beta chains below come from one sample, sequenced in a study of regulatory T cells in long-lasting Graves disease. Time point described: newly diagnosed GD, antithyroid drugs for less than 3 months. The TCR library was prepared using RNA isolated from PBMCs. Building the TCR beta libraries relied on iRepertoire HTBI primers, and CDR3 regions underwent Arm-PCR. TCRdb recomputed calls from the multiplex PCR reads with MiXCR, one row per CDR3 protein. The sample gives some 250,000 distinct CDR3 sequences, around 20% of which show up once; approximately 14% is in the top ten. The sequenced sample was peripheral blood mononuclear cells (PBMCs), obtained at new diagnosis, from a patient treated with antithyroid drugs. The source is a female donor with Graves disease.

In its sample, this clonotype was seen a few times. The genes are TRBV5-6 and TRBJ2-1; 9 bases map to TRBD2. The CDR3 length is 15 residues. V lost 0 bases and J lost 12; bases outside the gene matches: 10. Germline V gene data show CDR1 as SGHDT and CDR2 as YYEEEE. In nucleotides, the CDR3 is TGTGCCAGCAGCTTGGAGGTGCGGGAGGGCCAGGGGCAGTTCTTC. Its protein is CASSLEVREGQGQFF.

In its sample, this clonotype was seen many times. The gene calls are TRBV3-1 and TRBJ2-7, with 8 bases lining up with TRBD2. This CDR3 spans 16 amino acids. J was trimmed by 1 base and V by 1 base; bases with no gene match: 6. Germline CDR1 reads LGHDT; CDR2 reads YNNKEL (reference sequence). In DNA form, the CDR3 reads TGTGCCAGCAGCCAAGGGGCGGGAGGTCTTTCCTACGAGCAGTACTTC. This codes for CASSQGAGGLSYEQYF.

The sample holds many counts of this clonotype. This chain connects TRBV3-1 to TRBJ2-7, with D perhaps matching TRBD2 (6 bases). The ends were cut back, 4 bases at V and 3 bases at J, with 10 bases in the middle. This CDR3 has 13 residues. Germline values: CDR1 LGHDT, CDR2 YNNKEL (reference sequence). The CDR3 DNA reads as TGTGCCAGCAGCCTTATCGGGAGCTACGAGCAGTACTTC. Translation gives CASSLIGSYEQYF.

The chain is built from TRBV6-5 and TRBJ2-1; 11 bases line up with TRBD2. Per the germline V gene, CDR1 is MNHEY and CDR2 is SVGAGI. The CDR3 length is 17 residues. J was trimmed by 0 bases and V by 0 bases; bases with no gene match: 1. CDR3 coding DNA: TGTGCCAGCAGTTACTCGGGACTAGCGGCCTCCTACAATGAGCAGTTCTTC. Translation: CASSYSGLAASYNEQFF.

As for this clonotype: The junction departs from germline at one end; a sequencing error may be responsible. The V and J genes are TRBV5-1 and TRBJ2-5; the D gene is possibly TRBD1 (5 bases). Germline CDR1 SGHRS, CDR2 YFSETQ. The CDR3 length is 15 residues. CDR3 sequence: CASSLGPGIGETQYF. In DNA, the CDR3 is TGTGCCAGCAGCTTGGGCCCAGGGATTGGAGAGACCCAGTACTTC.

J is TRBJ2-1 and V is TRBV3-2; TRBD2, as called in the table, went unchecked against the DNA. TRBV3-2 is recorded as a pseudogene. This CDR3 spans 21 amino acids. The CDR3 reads CASSQDQGTSGRSSDYNEQFF. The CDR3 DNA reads TGTGCCAGCAGCCAAGACCAGGGGACTAGCGGGAGGTCCTCAGACTACAATGAGCAGTTCTTC.

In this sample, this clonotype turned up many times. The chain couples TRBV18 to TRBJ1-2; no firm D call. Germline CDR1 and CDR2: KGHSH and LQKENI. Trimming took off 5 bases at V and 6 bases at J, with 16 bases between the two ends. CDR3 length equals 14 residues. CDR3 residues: CASSSENRADGYTF. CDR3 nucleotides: TGTGCCAGCTCATCGGAGAACAGAGCAGATGGCTACACCTTC.

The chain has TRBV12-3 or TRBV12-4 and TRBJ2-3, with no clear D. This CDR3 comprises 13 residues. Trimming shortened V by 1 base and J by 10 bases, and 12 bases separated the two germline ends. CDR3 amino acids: CASSLGSGIAQYF. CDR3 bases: TGTGCCAGCAGTTTAGGATCAGGCATTGCGCAGTATTTT.

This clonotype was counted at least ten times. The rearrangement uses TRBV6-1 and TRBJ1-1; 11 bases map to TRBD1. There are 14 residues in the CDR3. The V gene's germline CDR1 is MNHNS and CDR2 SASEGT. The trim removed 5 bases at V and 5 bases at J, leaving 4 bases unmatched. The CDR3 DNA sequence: TGTGCCAGCAGTAGCGGGACAGGGGGAACTGAAGCTTTCTTT. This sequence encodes CASSSGTGGTEAFF.

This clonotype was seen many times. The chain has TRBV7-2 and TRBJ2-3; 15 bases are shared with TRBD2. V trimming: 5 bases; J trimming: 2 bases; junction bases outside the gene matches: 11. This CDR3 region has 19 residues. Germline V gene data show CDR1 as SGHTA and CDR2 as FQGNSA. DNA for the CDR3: TGTGCCAGCAGCGGGGGGGGACTAGCGGGAGGATCCTTCACAGATACGCAGTATTTT. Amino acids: CASSGGGLAGGSFTDTQYF.

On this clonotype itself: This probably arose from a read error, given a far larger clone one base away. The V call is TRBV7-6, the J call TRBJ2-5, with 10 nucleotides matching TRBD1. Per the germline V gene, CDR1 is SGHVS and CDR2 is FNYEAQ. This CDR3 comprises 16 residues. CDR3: CANSLSGTGVGETQYF. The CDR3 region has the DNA TGTGCCAACAGCTTGTCCGGGACAGGGGTTGGAGAGACCCAGTACTTC.

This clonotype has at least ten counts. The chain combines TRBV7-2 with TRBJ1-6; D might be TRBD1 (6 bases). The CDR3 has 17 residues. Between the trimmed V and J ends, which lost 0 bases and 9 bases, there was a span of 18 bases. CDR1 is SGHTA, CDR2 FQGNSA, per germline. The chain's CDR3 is CASSLASDRRIGSPLHF. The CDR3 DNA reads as TGTGCCAGCAGCTTAGCTTCCGACAGGCGAATCGGTTCACCCCTCCACTTT.

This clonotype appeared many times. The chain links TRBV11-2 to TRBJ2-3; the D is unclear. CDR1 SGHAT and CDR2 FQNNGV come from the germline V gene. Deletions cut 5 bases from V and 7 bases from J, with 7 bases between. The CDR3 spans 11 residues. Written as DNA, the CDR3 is TGTGCCAGCAGCGTCGACTATACGCAGTATTTT. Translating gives CASSVDYTQYF.

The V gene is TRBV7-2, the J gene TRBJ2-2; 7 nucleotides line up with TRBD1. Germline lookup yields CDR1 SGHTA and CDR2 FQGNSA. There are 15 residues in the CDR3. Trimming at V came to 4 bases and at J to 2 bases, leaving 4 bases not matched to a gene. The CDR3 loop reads CASSSRTGNTGELFF. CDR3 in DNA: TGTGCCAGCAGCTCTCGGACAGGCAACACCGGGGAGCTGTTTTTT.

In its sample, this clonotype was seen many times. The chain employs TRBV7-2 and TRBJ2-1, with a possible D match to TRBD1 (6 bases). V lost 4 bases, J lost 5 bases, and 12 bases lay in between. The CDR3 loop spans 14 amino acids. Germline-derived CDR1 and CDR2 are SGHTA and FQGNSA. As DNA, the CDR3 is TGTGCCAGCAGCTCCCGAGACAGGAACAATGAGCAGTTCTTC. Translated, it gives CASSSRDRNNEQFF.

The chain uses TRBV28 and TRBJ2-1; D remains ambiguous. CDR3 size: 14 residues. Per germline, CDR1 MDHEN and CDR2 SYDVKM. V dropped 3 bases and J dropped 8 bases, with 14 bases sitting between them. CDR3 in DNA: TGTGCCAGCAGTTTGCGGCAGTCCTGGGATGAGCAGTTCTTC. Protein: CASSLRQSWDEQFF.

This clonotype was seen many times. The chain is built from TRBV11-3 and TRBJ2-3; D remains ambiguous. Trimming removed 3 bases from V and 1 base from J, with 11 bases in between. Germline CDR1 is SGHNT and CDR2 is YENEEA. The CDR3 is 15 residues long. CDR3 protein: CASSLSPARTDTQYF. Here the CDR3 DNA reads TGTGCCAGCAGCTTGTCCCCAGCGCGCACAGATACGCAGTATTTT.

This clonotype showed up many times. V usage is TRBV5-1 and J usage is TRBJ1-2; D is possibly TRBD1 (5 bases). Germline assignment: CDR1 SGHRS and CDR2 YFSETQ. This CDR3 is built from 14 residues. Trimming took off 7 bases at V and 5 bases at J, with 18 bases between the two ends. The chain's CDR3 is CASRLGTTQYGYTF. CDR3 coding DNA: TGCGCCAGCCGTCTGGGGACTACTCAGTATGGCTACACCTTC.

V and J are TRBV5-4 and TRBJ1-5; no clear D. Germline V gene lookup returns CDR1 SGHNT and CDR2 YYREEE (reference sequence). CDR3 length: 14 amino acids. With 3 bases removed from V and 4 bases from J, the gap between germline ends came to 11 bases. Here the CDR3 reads CASSSGENNQPQHF. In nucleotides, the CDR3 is TGTGCCAGCAGCTCCGGGGAAAATAATCAGCCCCAGCATTTT. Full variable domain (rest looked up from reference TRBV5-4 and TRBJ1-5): ETGVTQSPTHLIKTRGQQVTLRCSSQSGHNTVSWYQQALGQGPQFIFQYYREEENGRGNFPPRFSGLQFPNYSSELNVNALELDDSALYLCASSSGENNQPQHFGDGTRLSIL.

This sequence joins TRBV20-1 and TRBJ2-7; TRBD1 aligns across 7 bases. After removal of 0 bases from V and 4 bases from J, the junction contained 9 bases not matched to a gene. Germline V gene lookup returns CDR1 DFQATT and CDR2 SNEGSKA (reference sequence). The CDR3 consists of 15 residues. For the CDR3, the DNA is TGCAGTGCTAGAGACGGTTTCAGGGGGAGTTACGAGCAGTACTTC. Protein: CSARDGFRGSYEQYF.

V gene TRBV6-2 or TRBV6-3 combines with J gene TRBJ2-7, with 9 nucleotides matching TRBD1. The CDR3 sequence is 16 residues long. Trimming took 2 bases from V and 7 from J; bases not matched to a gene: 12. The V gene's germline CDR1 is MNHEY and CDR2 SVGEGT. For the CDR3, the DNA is TGTGCCAGCAGTTACGAGAATACCGGGACAGGGTTTGAGCAGTACTTC. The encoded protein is CASSYENTGTGFEQYF.

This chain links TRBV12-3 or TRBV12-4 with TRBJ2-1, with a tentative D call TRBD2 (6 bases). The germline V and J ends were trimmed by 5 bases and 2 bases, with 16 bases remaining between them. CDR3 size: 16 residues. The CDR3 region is CASSENSGGAYNEQFF. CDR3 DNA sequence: TGTGCCAGCAGTGAGAATAGCGGCGGAGCCTACAATGAGCAGTTCTTC.

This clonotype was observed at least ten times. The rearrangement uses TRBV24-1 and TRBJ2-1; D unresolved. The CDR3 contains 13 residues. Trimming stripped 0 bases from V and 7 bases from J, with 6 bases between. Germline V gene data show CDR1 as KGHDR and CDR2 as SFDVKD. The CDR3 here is CATSDLWPNEQFF. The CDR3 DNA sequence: TGTGCCACCAGTGATTTGTGGCCGAATGAGCAGTTCTTC.

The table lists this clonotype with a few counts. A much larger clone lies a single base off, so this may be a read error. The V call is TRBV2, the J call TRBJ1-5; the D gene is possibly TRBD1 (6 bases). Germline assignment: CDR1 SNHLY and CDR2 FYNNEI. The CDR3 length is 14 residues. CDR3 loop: CASRGTSDNQLQHF. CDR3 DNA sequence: TGTGCCAGCAGGGGGACATCGGACAATCAGCTCCAGCATTTT. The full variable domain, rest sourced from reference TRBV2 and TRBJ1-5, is EPEVTQTPSHQVTQMGQEVILRCVPISNHLYFYWYRQILGQKVEFLVSFYNNEISEKSEIFDDQFSVERPDGSNFTLKIRSTKLEDSAMYFCASRGTSDNQLQHFGDGTRLSIL.

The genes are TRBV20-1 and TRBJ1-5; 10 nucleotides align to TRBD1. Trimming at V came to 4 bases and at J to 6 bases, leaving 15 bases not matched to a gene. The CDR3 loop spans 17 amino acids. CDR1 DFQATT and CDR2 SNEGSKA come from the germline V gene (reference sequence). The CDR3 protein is CSAIMRGGQGWFQPQHF. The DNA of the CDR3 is TGCAGTGCTATAATGCGCGGGGGACAGGGGTGGTTTCAGCCCCAGCATTTT.

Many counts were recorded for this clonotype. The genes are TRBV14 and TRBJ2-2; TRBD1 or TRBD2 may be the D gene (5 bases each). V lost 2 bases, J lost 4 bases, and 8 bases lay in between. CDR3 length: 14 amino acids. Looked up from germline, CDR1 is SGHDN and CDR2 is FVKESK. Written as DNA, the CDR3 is TGTGCCAGCAGCCAACTTGGGACCACCGGGGAGCTGTTTTTT. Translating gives CASSQLGTTGELFF.

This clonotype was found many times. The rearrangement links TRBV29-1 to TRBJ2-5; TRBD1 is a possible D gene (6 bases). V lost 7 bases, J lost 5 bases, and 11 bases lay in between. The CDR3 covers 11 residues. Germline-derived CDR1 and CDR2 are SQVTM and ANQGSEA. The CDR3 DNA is TGCAGCGGGGGGCCACTGGAGACCCAGTACTTC. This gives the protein CSGGPLETQYF.